The source of this T cell receptor beta chain is a study of T cell responses to AZD1222 COVID-19 vaccine. Profiling relied on immunoSEQ multiplex PCR, and the TCRdb table lists in-frame clones only, not all of them. Altogether approximately 110,000 clones are present, about 85% being singletons, with the ten largest covering over 5.5%. Overall study results and limits: Once two AZD1222 doses were given, Spike-specific TCR breadth and depth went up. Donors were mostly white British, more females; clonal diversity possibly underestimated. Per reports, nearly half of all spike-specific TCRs target regions that are unmutated in variants.

On this clone: Its antigen is not identified.

The sample was peripheral blood, taken on day 0 of AZD1222 vaccination. This receptor was obtained from an adult in good health.

CDR3 protein: CASSAPGLYTDTQYF. CDR3 nucleotides: TGTGCCAGCAGCGCTCCGGGACTCTACACAGATACGCAGTATTTT. The chain employs TRBV2 and TRBJ2-3, with D maybe TRBD2 (6 bases). The CDR3 has 15 amino acids. V lost 6 bases, J lost 2 bases, and 15 bases lay in between. CDR1 SNHLY and CDR2 FYNNEI come from the germline V gene.